This is a list of T cell receptor beta chains from one sample in a study of CD8+ T cells in alopecia areata. Sequenced by immunoSEQ multiplex PCR; TCRdb stores in-frame clones only, minus some. This sample has 120,000 or so clones, with approximately 60% found just once. The specimen was CD4+ T cells sorted from blood, collected at week 4, from a patient treated with tofacitinib. These receptor sequences come from a human donor with alopecia areata. Both conserved end residues are part of each CDR3. Expanded clones are given a class, and other clones once, few, many or no size at all.

J | V | size | CDR3
TRBJ1-1 | TRBV7-2 | NA | CASSLVGEMNTEAFF
TRBJ2-7 | TRBV29-1 | NA | CSVMAGSDSGEQYF
TRBJ2-3 | TRBV7-3 | few | CASSSLAGWADTQYF
TRBJ2-1 | TRBV29-1 | few | CSVFGSGLLAEQFF
TRBJ1-5 | TRBV9 | NA | CASRQYRNQPQHF
TRBJ2-7 | TRBV9 | NA | CASSGGGGGDGPYEQYF
TRBJ2-7 | TRBV4-3 | NA | CASSQEGGGGLYF
TRBJ1-2 | TRBV6-6 | NA | CASSYSVRDYGYTF
TRBJ2-7 | TRBV4-2 | few | CASSTSGTVYEQYF
TRBJ2-1 | TRBV27 | NA | CASRRGISYNEQFF
TRBJ2-2 | TRBV29-1 | NA | CSARTGDVVTGELFF
TRBJ2-2 | TRBV4-1 | NA | CASSQGRLAGAAGELFF
TRBJ1-1 | TRBV5-4 | NA | CASSGGPFEAFF
TRBJ2-7 | TRBV7-3 | few | CASSLRGEQYF
TRBJ2-5 | TRBV10-3 | few | CAISELETQYF
TRBJ2-2 | TRBV6-1 | NA | CASSEVGTGELFF
TRBJ1-2 | TRBV18 | NA | CASSPSREVYGYTF
TRBJ2-3 | TRBV29-1 | once | CSVVRDTSTDTQYF
TRBJ1-3 | TRBV5-1 | NA | CASSQRAGGNTIYF
TRBJ1-1 | TRBV5-1 | NA | CASSLGQILTEAFF
TRBJ2-2 | TRBV29-1 | NA | CSVGKGQKNEDTGELFF
TRBJ2-5 | TRBV10-3 | NA | CATHPRGQETQYF
TRBJ2-5 | TRBV19 | NA | CASSIGDAQYF
TRBJ1-1 | TRBV30 | NA | CAWSVLHVNTEAFF
TRBJ2-1 | TRBV5-1 | NA | CASSPGLAGVEQFF
TRBJ2-5 | TRBV28 | NA | CASSFTGETQYF
TRBJ2-1 | TRBV7-8 | NA | CASSLDSGRGYNEQFF
TRBJ1-4 | TRBV27 | NA | CASSFHRGTEDEKLFF
TRBJ2-1 | TRBV2 | NA | CASSETSGSGIEQFF
TRBJ2-3 | TRBV4-2 | NA | CAISDTQYF
TRBJ2-2 | TRBV5-1 | NA | CASSTSQAGVGELFF
TRBJ1-5 | TRBV28 | once | CASSSHLEPQHF
TRBJ1-5 | TRBV19 | NA | CASIEGRNQPQHF
TRBJ2-3 | TRBV7-2 | NA | CASSYQKGRGDTQYF
TRBJ2-7 | TRBV7-9 | few | CASSLALSLAGGHEQYF
TRBJ1-2 | TRBV4-3 | NA | CASSQDTQGDYGYTF
TRBJ2-7 | TRBV23-1 | NA | CASSQHTPGTGRSYEQYF
TRBJ2-7 | TRBV4-3 | few | CASSQDRGLDSQYF
TRBJ2-3 | TRBV7-2 | NA | CASRVLPGQGTQYF
TRBJ2-3 | TRBV27 | NA | CASSPRTIGTDTQYF
TRBJ2-3 | TRBV30 | NA | CAWSVQTDTQYF
TRBJ2-3 | TRBV30 | few | CAWSVGGSDTQYF
TRBJ1-2 | TRBV5-1 | NA | CASSFGSGANYGYTF
TRBJ2-2 | TRBV5-1 | NA | CASSFLTGANTGELFF
TRBJ2-5 | TRBV7-2 | NA | CASSDPRGRETQYF
TRBJ2-1 | TRBV19 | once | CASSSPTSGSSYNEQFF
TRBJ2-5 | TRBV9 | once | CASSGSQETQYF
TRBJ2-7 | TRBV5-6 | many | CASSLAGAIYEQYF
TRBJ2-7 | TRBV7-2 | NA | CASSLVYEQYF
TRBJ2-7 | TRBV27 | NA | CASSSPGAGIRQQYF
TRBJ2-7 | TRBV4-2 | NA | CASSLYREGRSYEQYF
TRBJ2-7 | TRBV7-9 | once | CASSLWDRETYEQYF
TRBJ1-2 | TRBV5-6 | few | CASSLINVDYGYTF